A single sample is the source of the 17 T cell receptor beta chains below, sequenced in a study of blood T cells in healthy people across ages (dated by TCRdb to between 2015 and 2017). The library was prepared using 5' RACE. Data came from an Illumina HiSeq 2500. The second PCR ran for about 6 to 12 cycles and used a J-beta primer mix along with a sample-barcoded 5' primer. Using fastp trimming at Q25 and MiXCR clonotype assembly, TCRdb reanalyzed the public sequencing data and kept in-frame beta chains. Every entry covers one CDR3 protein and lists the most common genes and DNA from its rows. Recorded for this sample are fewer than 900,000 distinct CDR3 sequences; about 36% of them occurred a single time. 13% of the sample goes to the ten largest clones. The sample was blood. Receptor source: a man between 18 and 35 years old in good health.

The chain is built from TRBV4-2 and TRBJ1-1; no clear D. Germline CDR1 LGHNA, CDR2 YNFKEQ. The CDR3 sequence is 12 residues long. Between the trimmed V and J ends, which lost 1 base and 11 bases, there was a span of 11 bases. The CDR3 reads CASSQGTSRAFF. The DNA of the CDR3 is TGTGCCAGCAGCCAAGGTACTTCGAGGGCTTTCTTT.

CDR3 DNA sequence: TGTGCCAGCAGCTTAGAATTGGGGAACGAGCAGTTCTTC. Translation gives CASSLELGNEQFF. The genes are TRBV7-9 and TRBJ2-1; no clear D. The CDR3 is made up of 13 amino acids. Between the trimmed V and J ends, which lost 1 base and 10 bases, there was a span of 11 bases. Germline loops: CDR1 SEHNR, CDR2 FQNEAQ (reference sequence).

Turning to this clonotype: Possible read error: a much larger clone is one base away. As DNA, the CDR3 is TGTGCCAGCTGCACAGGGGGAGGCACAGATACGCAGTATTTT. Amino acid sequence: CASCTGGGTDTQYF. This sequence joins TRBV28 and TRBJ2-3; 8 bases are a match to TRBD1. The CDR3 spans 14 residues. V lost 8 bases to trimming and J lost 1 base; unmatched junction nucleotides: 5. CDR1 is MDHEN and CDR2 is SYDVKM in the germline V gene.

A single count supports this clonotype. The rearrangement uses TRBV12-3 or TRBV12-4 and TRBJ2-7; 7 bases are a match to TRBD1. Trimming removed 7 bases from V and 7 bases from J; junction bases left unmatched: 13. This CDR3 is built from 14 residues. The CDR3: CASTFRDRDLEQYF. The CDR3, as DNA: TGTGCCAGCACCTTCCGGGACAGAGATCTTGAGCAGTACTTC.

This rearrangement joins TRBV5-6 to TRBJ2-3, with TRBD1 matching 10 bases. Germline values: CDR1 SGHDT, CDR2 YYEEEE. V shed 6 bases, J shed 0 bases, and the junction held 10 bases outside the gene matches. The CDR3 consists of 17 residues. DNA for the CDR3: TGTGCCAGCATCTGCGTCCGGGACAGGGGAAGCACAGATACGCAGTATTTT. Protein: CASICVRDRGSTDTQYF.

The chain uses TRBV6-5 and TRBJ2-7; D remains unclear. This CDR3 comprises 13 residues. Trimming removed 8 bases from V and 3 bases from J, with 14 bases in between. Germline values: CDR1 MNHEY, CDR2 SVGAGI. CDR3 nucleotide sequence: TGTGCCAGCTACGACCCGGTGGACTACGAGCAGTACTTC. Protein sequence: CASYDPVDYEQYF.

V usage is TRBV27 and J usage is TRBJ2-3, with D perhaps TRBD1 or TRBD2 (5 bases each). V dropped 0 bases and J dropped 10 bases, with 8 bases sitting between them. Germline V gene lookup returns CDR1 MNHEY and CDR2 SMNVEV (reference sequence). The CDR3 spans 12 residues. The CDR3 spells CASSLSGDSQYF. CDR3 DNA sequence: TGTGCCAGCAGTTTATCGGGGGATTCGCAGTATTTT.

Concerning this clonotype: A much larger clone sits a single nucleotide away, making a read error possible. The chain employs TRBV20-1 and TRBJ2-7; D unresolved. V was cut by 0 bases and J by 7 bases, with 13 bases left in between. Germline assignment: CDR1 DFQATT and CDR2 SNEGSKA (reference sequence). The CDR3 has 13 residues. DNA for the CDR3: TGCAGTGCTAGAGATATACTGTACAATGAGCAGTACTTC. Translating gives CSARDILYNEQYF.

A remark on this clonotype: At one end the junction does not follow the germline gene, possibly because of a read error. The CDR3 coding sequence is TGTTCCAGCCATAGCTTTCCCCAGTACTTC. Its protein product is CSSHSFPQYF. V usage is TRBV6-6 and J usage is TRBJ2-7, with D uncertain. The CDR3 totals 10 residues. CDR1 MNHNY and CDR2 SVGAGI come from the germline V gene (reference sequence).

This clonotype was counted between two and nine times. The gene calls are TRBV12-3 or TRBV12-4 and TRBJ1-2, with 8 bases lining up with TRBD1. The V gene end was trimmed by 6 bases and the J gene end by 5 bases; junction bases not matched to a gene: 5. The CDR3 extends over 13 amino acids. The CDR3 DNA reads TGTGCCAGCAGATCAGACAGGGGTTATGGCTACACCTTC. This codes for CASRSDRGYGYTF.

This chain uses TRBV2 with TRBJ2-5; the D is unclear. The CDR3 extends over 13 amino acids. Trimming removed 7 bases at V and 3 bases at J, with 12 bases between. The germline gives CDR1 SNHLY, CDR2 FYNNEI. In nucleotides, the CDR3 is TGTGCCAGCAAACGTGAAAAAGAAGAGACCCAGTACTTC. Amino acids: CASKREKEETQYF.

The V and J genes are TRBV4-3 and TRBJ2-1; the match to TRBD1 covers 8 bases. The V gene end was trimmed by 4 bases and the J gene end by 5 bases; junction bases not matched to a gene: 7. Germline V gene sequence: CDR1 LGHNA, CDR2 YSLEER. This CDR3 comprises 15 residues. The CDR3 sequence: CASSPTTGDNNEQFF. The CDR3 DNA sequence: TGCGCCAGCAGCCCGACGACAGGGGATAACAATGAGCAGTTCTTC.

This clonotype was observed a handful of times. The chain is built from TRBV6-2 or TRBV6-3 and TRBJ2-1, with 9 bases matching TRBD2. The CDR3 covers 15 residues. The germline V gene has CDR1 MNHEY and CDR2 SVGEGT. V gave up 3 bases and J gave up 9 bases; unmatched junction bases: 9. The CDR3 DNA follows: TGTGCCAGCAGTTATGCGCTAGCGGGGCAGGGTGAGCAGTTCTTC. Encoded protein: CASSYALAGQGEQFF.

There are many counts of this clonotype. The CDR3 DNA reads TGTGCCAGCAGCCTCCGGGACAGTCAAGAGACCCAGTACTTC. Translating gives CASSLRDSQETQYF. The chain uses TRBV6-6 and TRBJ2-5, with 7 bases that match TRBD1. Looked up from germline, CDR1 is MNHNY and CDR2 is SVGAGI (reference sequence). V shed 6 bases, J shed 2 bases, and the junction held 6 bases outside the gene matches. This CDR3 has 14 residues.

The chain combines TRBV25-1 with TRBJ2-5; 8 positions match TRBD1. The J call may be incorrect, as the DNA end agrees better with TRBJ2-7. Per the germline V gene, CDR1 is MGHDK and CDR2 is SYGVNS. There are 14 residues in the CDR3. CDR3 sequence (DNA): TGTGCCAGCAGGGGGACAGGCGAGACATACGAGCAGTACTTC. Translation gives CASRGTGETYEQYF.

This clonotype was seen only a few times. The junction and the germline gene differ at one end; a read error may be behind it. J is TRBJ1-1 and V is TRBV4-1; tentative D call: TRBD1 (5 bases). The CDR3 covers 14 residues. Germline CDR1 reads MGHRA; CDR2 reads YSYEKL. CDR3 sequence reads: CASSQGALNTEAFF. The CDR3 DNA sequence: TGTGCCAGCAGCCAGGGTGCCCTGAACACTGAAGCTTTCTTT.

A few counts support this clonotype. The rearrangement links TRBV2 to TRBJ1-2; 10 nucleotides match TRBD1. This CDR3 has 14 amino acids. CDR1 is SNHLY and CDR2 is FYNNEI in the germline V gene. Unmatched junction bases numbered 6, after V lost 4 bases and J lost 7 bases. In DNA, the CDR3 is TGTGCCAGCAGTGCCCCGGGACAGGGGCTTGGCTACACCTTC. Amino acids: CASSAPGQGLGYTF.